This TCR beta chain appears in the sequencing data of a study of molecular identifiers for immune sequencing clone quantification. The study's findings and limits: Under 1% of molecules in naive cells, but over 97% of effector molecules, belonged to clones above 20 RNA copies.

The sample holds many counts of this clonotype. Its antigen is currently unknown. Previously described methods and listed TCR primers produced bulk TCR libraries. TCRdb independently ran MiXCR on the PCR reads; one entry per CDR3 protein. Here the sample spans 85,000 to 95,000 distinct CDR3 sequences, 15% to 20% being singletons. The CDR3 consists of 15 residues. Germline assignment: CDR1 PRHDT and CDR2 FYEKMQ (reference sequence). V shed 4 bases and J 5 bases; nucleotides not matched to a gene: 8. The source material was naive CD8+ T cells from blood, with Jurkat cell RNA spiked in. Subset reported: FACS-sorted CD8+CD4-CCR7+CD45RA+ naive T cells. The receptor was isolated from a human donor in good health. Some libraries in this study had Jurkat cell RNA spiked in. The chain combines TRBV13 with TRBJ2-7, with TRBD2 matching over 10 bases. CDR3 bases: TGTGCCAGCAGCTCCGAACTAGCGGGAATGCACGAGCAGTACTTC. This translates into CASSSELAGMHEQYF.